The next 21 T cell receptor beta chains were all read from a single sample in a study of CD8 T cells in ankylosing spondylitis. TCRdb re-called the 5' RACE reads with MiXCR, one entry per CDR3 protein. The sample consists of hundreds of thousands of distinct CDR3 sequences, less than 25% of them appearing once. Sequenced input: blood, either unsorted or a sorted T cell fraction (not recorded which). These receptors all stem from a female donor with ankylosing spondylitis or in good health (not recorded which).

The chain combines TRBV7-6 with TRBJ2-7; D remains ambiguous. Trimming stripped 4 bases from V and 9 bases from J, with 22 bases between. The germline CDR1 and CDR2 sequences are SGHVS and FNYEAQ. The CDR3 is made up of 15 amino acids. CDR3 protein: CASSSPAEGSLLQYF. DNA for the CDR3: TGTGCCAGCAGCTCCCCCGCGGAAGGAAGCTTATTGCAGTACTTC.

This clonotype was found a few times. The chain employs TRBV10-1 and TRBJ2-3; D not certain. The CDR3 has 13 amino acids. CDR1 is WNHNN, CDR2 SYGVQD, per germline (reference sequence). V lost 3 bases, J lost 5 bases, and 9 bases lay in between. CDR3 DNA: TGCGCCAGCAGTGATCCGGATGGAGATACGCAGTATTTT. As protein: CASSDPDGDTQYF.

This chain connects TRBV25-1 to TRBJ2-1, with D perhaps matching TRBD2 (6 bases). Trimming removed 9 bases at V and 2 bases at J, with 29 bases between. CDR1 is MGHDK, CDR2 SYGVNS, per germline. This CDR3 is built from 19 residues. CDR3 amino acids: CASYLSGPFPASAYNEQFF. In nucleotides, the CDR3 is TGTGCCAGTTATCTCAGCGGGCCCTTTCCTGCCAGCGCCTACAATGAGCAGTTCTTC.

This clonotype was found a few times. V and J are TRBV28 and TRBJ2-5, with 12 bases identical to TRBD2. CDR1 is MDHEN and CDR2 is SYDVKM in the germline V gene. After removal of 4 bases from V and 5 bases from J, the junction contained 8 bases not matched to a gene. The CDR3 is made up of 16 amino acids. The CDR3 nucleotides read TGTGCCAGCAGTTACCCTAGCGGGAGGGCCCAGGAGACCCAGTACTTC. It translates to CASSYPSGRAQETQYF. Together with reference TRBV28 and TRBJ2-5, the CDR3 gives the full variable domain: DVKVTQSSRYLVKRTGEKVFLECVQDMDHENMFWYRQDPGLGLRLIYFSYDVKMKEKGDIPEGYSVSREKKERFSLILESASTNQTSMYLCASSYPSGRAQETQYFGPGTRLLVL.

The chain carries TRBV28 and TRBJ2-3, with D possibly TRBD2 on 6 matching bases. The CDR3 sequence is 14 residues long. Trimming left V 6 bases short and J 8 bases short, with 18 bases between. Germline lookup yields CDR1 MDHEN and CDR2 SYDVKM. CDR3 sequence (DNA): TGTGCCAGCAGACCTAGCGCAGCGGTCGTTACGCAGTATTTT. It is translated as CASRPSAAVVTQYF.

This clonotype was seen many times. The rearrangement uses TRBV29-1 and TRBJ1-1, with 8 bases matching TRBD1. In germline, CDR1 is SQVTM, CDR2 ANQGSEA. This CDR3 comprises 17 residues. V lost 7 bases to trimming and J lost 0 bases; unmatched junction nucleotides: 16. The CDR3 DNA is TGCAGCGCCCGGGGCACAGGGGGTACATTCTTGAACACTGAAGCTTTCTTT. Protein product: CSARGTGGTFLNTEAFF.

This clonotype was counted a few times. V usage is TRBV6-2 or TRBV6-3 and J usage is TRBJ1-2; 9 positions agree with TRBD1. Germline V gene sequence: CDR1 MNHEY, CDR2 SVGEGT. V lost 6 bases to trimming and J lost 3 bases; unmatched junction nucleotides: 8. The CDR3 runs 15 residues. The CDR3 DNA is TGTGCCAGCAGCTTCGGACAGGGGCATCACTATGGCTACACCTTC. Its translation: CASSFGQGHHYGYTF.

Many counts were recorded for this clonotype. The rearrangement links TRBV20-1 to TRBJ2-1; TRBD2 aligns across 12 bases. V shed 0 bases, J shed 9 bases, and the junction held 6 bases outside the gene matches. CDR1 and CDR2 (germline): DFQATT, SNEGSKA (reference sequence). The length of the CDR3 is 15 residues. The CDR3 coding sequence is TGCAGTGCTAGAGATCTGACTAGCGGGAGAGGTGAGCAGTTCTTC. Its protein is CSARDLTSGRGEQFF.

V is TRBV20-1 and J is TRBJ2-5, with D unclear. The germline CDR1 and CDR2 sequences are DFQATT and SNEGSKA (reference sequence). The CDR3 is made up of 10 amino acids. V gave up 4 bases and J gave up 2 bases, with 2 bases separating them. The CDR3 DNA reads as TGCAGTGCTACGCAAGAGACCCAGTACTTC. Translation gives CSATQETQYF.

This clonotype was seen ten or more times. V usage is TRBV20-1 and J usage is TRBJ2-5; D may be TRBD1 or TRBD2 (6 bases each). Per germline, CDR1 DFQATT and CDR2 SNEGSKA (reference sequence). The length of the CDR3 is 15 residues. The V gene lost 1 base and the J gene lost 4 bases, with 16 bases spanning the gap. This CDR3 reads CSARGQRGAGETQYF. CDR3 DNA sequence: TGCAGTGCTAGAGGGCAGAGGGGGGCGGGAGAGACCCAGTACTTC.

V usage is TRBV3-1 and J usage is TRBJ2-7; a weak D match, TRBD2 (5 bases). Germline CDR1 and CDR2: LGHDT and YNNKEL (reference sequence). The CDR3 has 12 residues. Trimming removed 4 bases from V and 3 bases from J, with 7 bases in between. CDR3 bases: TGTGCCAGCAGCCGGGAGTACTACGAGCAGTACTTC. Amino acid sequence: CASSREYYEQYF.

This clonotype was picked up a small number of times. This chain links TRBV20-1 with TRBJ2-7; 9 bases fit TRBD1. Germline-derived CDR1 and CDR2 are DFQATT and SNEGSKA (reference sequence). V trimming: 1 base; J trimming: 0 bases; junction bases outside the gene matches: 16. The CDR3 is made up of 19 amino acids. CDR3 sequence reads: CSARGKWGGTGSSSYEQYF. The CDR3 DNA is TGCAGTGCTAGAGGGAAGTGGGGCGGGACAGGGAGCAGCTCCTACGAGCAGTACTTC.

This clonotype was seen only a few times. This sequence joins TRBV6-2 or TRBV6-3 and TRBJ2-1; D perhaps matches TRBD2 (5 bases). This CDR3 has 18 residues. V lost 6 bases, J lost 0 bases, and 21 bases lay in between. Germline loops: CDR1 MNHEY, CDR2 SVGEGT. The CDR3 sequence is CASRLRPSGRSSYNEQFF. The CDR3 DNA sequence: TGTGCCAGCAGACTCCGCCCCAGCGGCAGGAGCTCCTACAATGAGCAGTTCTTC.

CDR3 nucleotide sequence: TGTGCCAGCAGCTCAGACGGCACAGGAGGTAGAGGCTACACCTTC. Translating gives CASSSDGTGGRGYTF. The V gene is TRBV3-1, the J gene TRBJ1-2; D is possibly TRBD1 (5 bases). In germline, CDR1 is LGHDT, CDR2 YNNKEL (reference sequence). The CDR3 contains 15 residues. V lost 5 bases to trimming and J lost 8 bases, with 21 bases between them.

The chain carries TRBV5-5 and TRBJ1-6; the match to TRBD1 covers 7 bases. This CDR3 comprises 16 residues. CDR1 is SGHKS and CDR2 is YYEKEE in the germline V gene (reference sequence). The trim removed 5 bases at V and 7 bases at J, leaving 12 bases unmatched. CDR3 coding DNA: TGTGCCAGCAGGCCGGGTGGAGGGGGCTGGAATTCACCCCTCCACTTT. Amino acids: CASRPGGGGWNSPLHF. Supplemented by reference TRBV5-5 and TRBJ1-6, the full variable domain reads DAGVTQSPTHLIKTRGQQVTLRCSPISGHKSVSWYQQVLGQGPQFIFQYYEKEERGRGNFPDRFSARQFPNYSSELNVNALLLGDSALYLCASRPGGGGWNSPLHFGNGTRLTVT.

In this sample, this clonotype turned up many times. The chain carries TRBV18 and TRBJ2-7, with D possibly being TRBD2 (5 bases). Germline CDR1 KGHSH, CDR2 LQKENI. V was cut by 2 bases and J by 3 bases, with 11 bases left in between. The CDR3 runs 14 residues. The CDR3 DNA follows: TGTGCCAGCTCACCAGCGGAACTAGGCTACGAGCAGTACTTC. Translating gives CASSPAELGYEQYF. Based on the CDR3 plus reference TRBV18 and TRBJ2-7, the full variable domain is NAGVMQNPRHLVRRRGQEARLRCSPMKGHSHVYWYRQLPEEGLKFMVYLQKENIIDESGMPKERFSAEFPKEGPSILRIQQVVRGDSAAYFCASSPAELGYEQYFGPGTRLTVT.

The chain uses TRBV25-1 and TRBJ2-1, with 7 nucleotides matching TRBD1. V was pared by 7 bases and J by 6 bases, with 9 bases of the junction left unmatched. CDR3 length: 14 residues. Germline CDR1 and CDR2: MGHDK and SYGVNS. The CDR3 loop reads CASTGTARPNEQFF. CDR3 coding DNA: TGTGCCAGCACGGGGACAGCGAGGCCCAATGAGCAGTTCTTC.

The sample holds a few counts of this clonotype. This chain uses TRBV6-6 with TRBJ2-1; the match to TRBD2 covers 8 bases. CDR1 and CDR2 from the germline V gene are MNHNY and SVGAGI (reference sequence). This CDR3 region has 13 residues. V gave up 6 bases and J gave up 4 bases; unmatched junction bases: 2. The CDR3 protein is CASSGTSYNEQFF. DNA of the CDR3: TGTGCCAGCAGCGGGACTAGTTACAATGAGCAGTTCTTC.

The J gene is TRBJ2-3, the V gene TRBV20-1; TRBD2 agrees at 11 bases. Trimming cost V 1 base and J 4 bases; bases outside gene matches: 4. This CDR3 has 15 residues. CDR1 and CDR2 (germline): DFQATT, SNEGSKA (reference sequence). In DNA, the CDR3 is TGCAGTGCTAGAGTTAGCGGGAGGGCCGCAGATACGCAGTATTTT. This codes for CSARVSGRAADTQYF.

This clonotype showed up many times. The chain employs TRBV7-2 and TRBJ1-3; a weak D match, TRBD1 (6 bases). CDR3 size: 16 residues. Germline lookup yields CDR1 SGHTA and CDR2 FQGNSA. Trimming pared 5 bases from V and 4 bases from J, leaving 18 bases between. CDR3 in amino acids: CASSPHTGQYGNTIYF. CDR3 bases: TGTGCCAGCAGCCCACACACTGGACAGTACGGAAACACCATATATTTT. Full variable domain (rest looked up from reference TRBV7-2 and TRBJ1-3): GAGVSQSPSNKVTEKGKDVELRCDPISGHTALYWYRQSLGQGLEFLIYFQGNSAPDKSGLPSDRFSAERTGGSVSTLTIQRTQQEDSAVYLCASSPHTGQYGNTIYFGEGSWLTVV.

This clonotype was seen more than once but under ten times. The chain couples TRBV10-3 to TRBJ2-1; D is unclear. V was pared by 6 bases and J by 7 bases, with 19 bases between. The CDR3 is 15 residues long. Looked up from germline, CDR1 is ENHRY and CDR2 is SYGVKD. In DNA form, the CDR3 reads TGTGCCATCAGCCCCCGGACCACCCCTGAGAATGAGCAGTTCTTC. Its translation is CAISPRTTPENEQFF.